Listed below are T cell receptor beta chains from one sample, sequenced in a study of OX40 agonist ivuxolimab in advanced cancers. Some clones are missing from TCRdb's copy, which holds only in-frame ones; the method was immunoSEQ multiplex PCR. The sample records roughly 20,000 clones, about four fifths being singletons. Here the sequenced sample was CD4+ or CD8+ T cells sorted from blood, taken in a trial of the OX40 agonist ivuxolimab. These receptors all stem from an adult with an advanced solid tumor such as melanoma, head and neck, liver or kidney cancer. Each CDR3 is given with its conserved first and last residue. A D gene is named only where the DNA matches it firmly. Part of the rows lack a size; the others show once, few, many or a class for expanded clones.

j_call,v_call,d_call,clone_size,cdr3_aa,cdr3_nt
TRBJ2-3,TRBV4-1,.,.,CASSPPEDTQYF,TGCGCCAGCAGCCCCCCCGAGGATACGCAGTATTTT
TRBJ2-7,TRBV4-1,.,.,CASSQRGDRDTSYEQYF,TGCGCCAGCAGCCAAAGAGGGGACCGGGACACCTCCTACGAGCAGTACTTC
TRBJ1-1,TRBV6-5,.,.,CASSYSKVNTEAFF,TGTGCCAGCAGTTACTCGAAGGTGAACACTGAAGCTTTCTTT
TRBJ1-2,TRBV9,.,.,CASSVEEGWADGYTF,TGTGCCAGCAGCGTAGAAGAAGGGTGGGCTGATGGCTACACCTTC
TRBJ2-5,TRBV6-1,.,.,CASTGTQETQYF,TGTGCCAGCACCGGGACTCAAGAGACCCAGTACTTC
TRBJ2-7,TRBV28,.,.,CASSLSPYEQYF,TGTGCCAGCAGTTTAAGCCCATACGAGCAGTACTTC
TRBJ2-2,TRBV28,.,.,CASSFFRDTGELFF,TGTGCCAGCAGTTTCTTCCGGGATACCGGGGAGCTGTTTTTT
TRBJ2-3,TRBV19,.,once,CASSIWGGLTDTQYF,TGTGCCAGTAGTATATGGGGGGGGCTCACAGATACGCAGTATTTT
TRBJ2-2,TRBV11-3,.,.,CASSLEVTGELFF,TGTGCCAGCAGCTTGGAGGTAACCGGGGAGCTGTTTTTT
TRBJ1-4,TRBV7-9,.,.,CASSPTATNEKLFF,TGTGCAAGCAGCCCTACGGCAACTAATGAAAAACTGTTTTTT
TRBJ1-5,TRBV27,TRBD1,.,CASSLQGLGQPQHF,TGTGCCAGCAGTCTACAGGGGTTAGGCCAGCCCCAGCATTTT
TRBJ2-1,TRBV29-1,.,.,CSVSDRERTYNEQFF,TGCAGCGTGAGCGACCGGGAGAGGACCTACAATGAGCAGTTCTTC
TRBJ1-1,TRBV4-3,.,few,CASSQGLGRGDNQAFF,TGCGCCAGCAGCCAAGGGCTGGGCAGGGGCGACAACCAAGCTTTCTTT
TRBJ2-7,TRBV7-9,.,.,CASSSRSYEQYF,TGTGCCAGCAGCTCTCGCAGCTACGAGCAGTACTTC
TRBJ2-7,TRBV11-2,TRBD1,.,CASSLEGTASHSYEQYF,TGTGCCAGCAGCTTAGAAGGGACAGCCTCCCACTCCTACGAGCAGTACTTC
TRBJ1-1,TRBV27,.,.,CASKSATGFMNTEAFF,TGTGCCAGCAAATCGGCAACCGGCTTCATGAACACTGAAGCTTTCTTT
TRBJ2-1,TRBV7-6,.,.,CASSLLQGWSNEQFF,TGTGCCAGCAGCTTATTGCAGGGATGGTCGAATGAGCAGTTCTTC
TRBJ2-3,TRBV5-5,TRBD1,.,CASSSDNWDRRSADTQYF,TGTGCCAGCAGCTCTGATAACTGGGACAGGAGGAGTGCAGATACGCAGTATTTT
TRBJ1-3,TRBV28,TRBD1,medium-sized,CASSLFALFSTTGVGNTIYF,TGTGCCAGCAGTTTATTCGCTCTATTCTCTACGACAGGGGTTGGAAACACCATATATTTT
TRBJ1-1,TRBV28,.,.,CASSLGRVTEAFF,TGTGCCAGCAGTTTGGGGAGGGTGACTGAAGCTTTCTTT
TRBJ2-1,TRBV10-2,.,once,CASSEYFNEQFF,TGCGCCAGCAGTGAGTATTTCAATGAGCAGTTCTTC
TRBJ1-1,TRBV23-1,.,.,CASSQFRESFPEAFF,TGCGCCAGCAGTCAGTTCAGGGAGAGTTTTCCTGAAGCTTTCTTT
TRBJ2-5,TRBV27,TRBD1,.,CASSYSTGEYQETQYF,TGTGCCAGCAGTTATTCGACAGGGGAGTACCAAGAGACCCAGTACTTC
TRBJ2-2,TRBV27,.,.,CASSPGRGDGELFF,TGTGCCAGCAGTCCCGGAAGGGGGGACGGGGAGCTGTTTTTT
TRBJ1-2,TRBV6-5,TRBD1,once,CASSWDRGEDGYTF,TGTGCCAGCAGCTGGGACAGGGGGGAGGATGGCTACACCTTC
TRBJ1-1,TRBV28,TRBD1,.,CASSSDRGRRGAEAFF,TGTGCCAGCAGTTCCGACAGGGGGCGAAGGGGCGCTGAAGCTTTCTTT
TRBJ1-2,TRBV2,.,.,CASPNRPDDRNNYGYTF,TGTGCCAGCCCCAACAGGCCCGACGACCGCAATAACTATGGCTACACCTTC
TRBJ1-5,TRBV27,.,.,CASSRGTRGATEPQHF,TGTGCCAGCAGTAGGGGAACTCGGGGGGCAACCGAGCCCCAGCATTTT
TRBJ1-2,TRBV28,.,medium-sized,CASRKTEGTSNYGYTF,TGTGCCAGCAGGAAGACGGAAGGGACCTCTAACTATGGCTACACCTTC
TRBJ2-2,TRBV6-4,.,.,CASRDTGELFF,TGTGCCAGCAGGGACACCGGGGAGCTGTTTTTT
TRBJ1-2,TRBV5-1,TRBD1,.,CASRGQGVQPANYGYTF,TGCGCCAGCAGGGGACAGGGGGTACAACCAGCTAACTATGGCTACACCTTC
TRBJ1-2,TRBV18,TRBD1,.,CASSRIGQGEDGYTF,TGTGCCAGCTCACGGATCGGACAGGGGGAAGATGGCTACACCTTC
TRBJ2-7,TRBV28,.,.,CASSLGGRRDGWGSYEQYF,TGTGCCAGCAGTTTAGGGGGACGCAGGGACGGATGGGGCTCCTACGAGCAGTACTTC
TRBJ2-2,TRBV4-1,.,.,CASSQLQGPNTGELFF,TGCGCCAGCAGCCAACTCCAGGGGCCGAACACCGGGGAGCTGTTTTTT
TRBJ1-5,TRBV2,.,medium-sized,CASSEAPGQPQHF,TGTGCCAGCAGTGAAGCCCCAGGTCAGCCCCAGCATTTT
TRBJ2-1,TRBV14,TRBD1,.,CASSQVDPSRGRITYNEQFF,TGTGCCAGCAGCCAAGTCGACCCCTCGAGGGGGCGGATAACCTACAATGAGCAGTTCTTC